These 15 T cell receptor beta chains share one sample of origin, sequenced in a study of blood T cell repertoires in COVID-19. Profiling relied on immunoSEQ multiplex PCR, and the TCRdb table lists in-frame clones only, not all of them. The repertoire holds 250,000 or so clones, roughly nine tenths seen once, with 1.2% in the top ten. Sequenced sample: PBMCs or T cells enriched from blood (not recorded which). The receptor source for this set is a human donor in a cohort exposed to, infected with or recovered from COVID-19 (not recorded which). The donor label of this sample is uncertain.

V usage is TRBV5-1 and J usage is TRBJ2-1, with 12 positions matching TRBD2. Germline V CDR1 and CDR2: SGHRS, YFSETQ. Unmatched junction bases numbered 4, after V lost 0 bases and J lost 12 bases. CDR3 length equals 14 residues. The DNA of the CDR3 is TGCGCCAGCAGCTTGGGGACTAGCGGGGATACGCAGTTCTTC. It specifies CASSLGTSGDTQFF.

The chain joins TRBV3-1 (or the pseudogene TRBV3-2) to TRBJ2-2; 7 bases agree with TRBD2. J lost 5 bases, V lost 4 bases, and 4 bases had no gene match. The CDR3 is made up of 14 amino acids. CDR1 LGHDT and CDR2 YNNKEL come from the germline V gene (reference sequence). In nucleotides, the CDR3 is TGTGCCAGCAGCCCCAGCGGGGTTACCGGGGAGCTGTTTTTT. Its translation: CASSPSGVTGELFF.

The genes are TRBV5-5 and TRBJ1-6; D remains unclear. CDR1 is SGHKS and CDR2 is YYEKEE in the germline V gene (reference sequence). This CDR3 contains 14 residues. Trimming took off 2 bases at V and 7 bases at J, with 10 bases between the two ends. The CDR3 bases are TGTGCCAGCAGCTTTGCCCCGGAGAATTCACCCCTCCACTTT. Translated: CASSFAPENSPLHF.

This chain joins TRBV9 and TRBJ2-2, with D possibly being TRBD2 (5 bases). Germline loops: CDR1 SGDLS, CDR2 YYNGEE. Deletions cut 0 bases from V and 3 bases from J, with 9 bases between. CDR3 length equals 15 residues. The chain's CDR3 is CASSVASSHTGELFF. The CDR3, as DNA: TGTGCCAGCAGCGTAGCTAGCAGTCACACCGGGGAGCTGTTTTTT.

This chain joins TRBV4-1 and TRBJ2-3, with 13 nucleotides matching TRBD2. CDR1 is MGHRA and CDR2 is YSYEKL in the germline V gene. The CDR3 totals 22 residues. J gave up 0 bases and V 1 base, and 16 bases lay outside the gene matches. The CDR3 bases are TGCGCCAGCAGCCAAGGAGGAGTCCTAGGGACTAGCGGGGCTCCTAGCACAGATACGCAGTATTTT. Translating it yields CASSQGGVLGTSGAPSTDTQYF.

The chain is built from TRBV9 and TRBJ1-6; 7 bases map to TRBD1. This CDR3 is 15 amino acids long. Germline V gene data show CDR1 as SGDLS and CDR2 as YYNGEE. With 0 bases clipped from V and 6 bases from J, the junction kept 3 bases outside the gene matches. Here the CDR3 reads CASSVAGGGNSPLHF. CDR3 in DNA: TGTGCCAGCAGCGTAGCAGGGGGTGGTAATTCACCCCTCCACTTT.

The gene calls are TRBV5-1 and TRBJ2-2; 7 positions agree with TRBD1. J lost 1 base, V lost 0 bases, and 3 bases had no gene match. The length of the CDR3 is 16 residues. Germline lookup yields CDR1 SGHRS and CDR2 YFSETQ. CDR3 coding DNA: TGCGCCAGCAGCTTGGTAGGGGGCCTGAACACCGGGGAGCTGTTTTTT. Its translation is CASSLVGGLNTGELFF.

J is TRBJ2-1 and V is TRBV7-8; 8 nucleotides align to TRBD1. Germline V gives CDR1 SGHVS, CDR2 FQNEAQ. After removal of 0 bases from V and 5 bases from J, the junction contained 6 bases not matched to a gene. The CDR3 is 16 residues long. For the CDR3, the DNA is TGTGCCAGCAGCTTAGCGGCAGGGGGCTTGGACAATGAGCAGTTCTTC. The encoded protein is CASSLAAGGLDNEQFF.

This clone has only one observation. The CDR3 DNA reads TGTGCCACCAGTGTTGGGGGGGGCACAGATACGCAGTATTTT. Translation: CATSVGGGTDTQYF. V is TRBV24-1 and J is TRBJ2-3; 7 bases agree with TRBD2. V was clipped by 5 bases and J by 1 base; unmatched bases: 2. This CDR3 is 14 amino acids long. Looked up from germline, CDR1 is KGHDR and CDR2 is SFDVKD.

Remarks on this clone: In the same sample, other DNA sequences code for this CDR3. The chain is built from TRBV24-1 and TRBJ2-1, with unresolved D. Trimming cost V 6 bases and J 2 bases, with 4 bases left between them. This CDR3 has 12 residues. Germline V gene lookup returns CDR1 KGHDR and CDR2 SFDVKD. The CDR3 region has the DNA TGTGCCACCAGTCCAGCCTACAATGAGCAGTTCTTC. Translation: CATSPAYNEQFF.

V usage is TRBV6-4 and J usage is TRBJ2-3, with TRBD1 matching over 7 bases. CDR1 is MRHNA and CDR2 is SNTAGT in the germline V gene. The CDR3 totals 14 residues. The trim removed 2 bases at V and 6 bases at J, leaving 5 bases unmatched. CDR3 loop: CASSDRGPTDTQYF. The CDR3 region has the DNA TGTGCCAGCAGTGACAGGGGGCCTACGGATACGCAGTATTTT.

The chain couples TRBV5-4 to TRBJ2-1, with D unresolved. CDR3 length equals 15 residues. V was trimmed by 0 bases and J by 2 bases, leaving 9 bases between them. Germline V CDR1 and CDR2: SGHNT, YYREEE (reference sequence). CDR3 DNA sequence: TGTGCCAGCAGCTTGGTAGCTGGCGCCTACAATGAGCAGTTCTTC. This translates into CASSLVAGAYNEQFF.

The chain employs TRBV7-2 and TRBJ2-7; tentative D call: TRBD1 (6 bases). The CDR3 length is 15 residues. CDR1 SGHTA and CDR2 FQGNSA come from the germline V gene. Trimming took 1 base from V and 2 from J, leaving 12 bases between them. The CDR3 spells CASSLVQGRTYEQYF. CDR3 nucleotide sequence: TGTGCCAGCAGCTTAGTACAGGGCCGGACCTACGAGCAGTACTTC.

The chain has TRBV5-1 and TRBJ1-3; a weak D match, TRBD1 (6 bases). With 3 bases removed from V and 4 bases from J, the gap between germline ends came to 14 bases. From germline, CDR1 is SGHRS and CDR2 YFSETQ. The CDR3 is made up of 15 amino acids. The CDR3 region is CASSSYVGAGNTIYF. CDR3 nucleotide sequence: TGCGCCAGCAGCTCCTACGTGGGGGCCGGAAACACCATATATTTT.

The J gene is TRBJ2-2, the V gene TRBV7-2, with D possibly TRBD2 on 7 matching bases. Germline CDR1 and CDR2: SGHTA and FQGNSA. The CDR3 is 17 residues long. The V end lost 5 bases, the J end lost 8 bases, and 24 bases lay between the germline ends. Here the CDR3 reads CASSPGGLASSSGELFF. The CDR3 DNA is TGTGCCAGCAGCCCCGGGGGGCTAGCGAGTTCGTCAGGGGAGCTGTTTTTT. The complete variable domain, with remaining parts taken from reference TRBV7-2 and TRBJ2-2, reads GAGVSQSPSNKVTEKGKDVELRCDPISGHTALYWYRQSLGQGLEFLIYFQGNSAPDKSGLPSDRFSAERTGGSVSTLTIQRTQQEDSAVYLCASSPGGLASSSGELFFGEGSRLTVL.